The clone carrying this T cell receptor (beta chain) was seen only a few times. In terms of age and location, participants ranged from roughly 18 to 95 years and lived in about two dozen US areas. Clinical history reported by participants formed the basis on which cohorts were assigned. Two negative PCRs, clearance, or symptom resolution characterized the recovered Cohort 3 donors. This entry belongs to a study of blood T cell repertoires in COVID-19. For the study at large: The cDNA or gDNA used as material had been derived from T cells, B-cell-depleted T cells, or PBMCs.

Generated by immunoSEQ multiplex PCR, the TCRdb table keeps only in-frame clones and is missing some. The sample holds some 150,000 clones, about 79% seen once. The length of the CDR3 is 18 residues. The V and J ends lost 5 bases and 7 bases, in that order; junction bases with no gene match: 18. Germline lookup yields CDR1 LNHDA and CDR2 SQIVND (reference sequence). The gene calls are TRBV19 and TRBJ2-2; 8 bases match TRBD2. This receptor was identified in a middle-aged man who had recovered from COVID-19. Material for sequencing was PBMCs or T cells enriched from blood (not recorded which). In DNA, the CDR3 is TGTGCCAGTAGTCCTCCAAAACTAGCGGTGTATCAAGTCGGGGAGCTGTTTTTT. Residues: CASSPPKLAVYQVGELFF.